Listed below are T cell receptor beta chains from one sample, sequenced in a study of molecular identifiers for immune sequencing clone quantification. TCRdb re-analysed the PCR reads in MiXCR, keeping a single row per CDR3 protein. Of about 70,000 distinct CDR3 sequences in the sample, roughly 18% were seen once. The sample taken for sequencing was naive CD8+ T cells from blood, with Jurkat cell RNA spiked in. These receptors all stem from a human donor in good health. Some libraries in this study had Jurkat cell RNA spiked in. The CDR3 runs from the conserved cysteine through the conserved F or W. Fields, in order: J gene, V gene, CDR3 protein.

TRBJ2-1 TRBV10-3 CATHSGGKQFF
TRBJ1-1 TRBV6-5 CANSKRNTEAFF
TRBJ2-7 TRBV11-2 CASSTTGSYEQYF
TRBJ2-3 TRBV7-2 CAGTPLDPRTQYF
TRBJ2-4 TRBV10-3 CAISESWGLDNIQYF
TRBJ1-2 TRBV29-1 CSAEDRQGVNYGYTF
TRBJ2-2 TRBV19 CASSPFPGELFF
TRBJ2-5 TRBV20-1 CSARLGAGGAQYF
TRBJ2-5 TRBV6-6 CASSYSIYRTGEETQYF
TRBJ2-2 TRBV20-1 CSARVWGGLPKNTGELFF
TRBJ2-5 TRBV6-6 CASPGAQDARGRHQETQYF
TRBJ2-3 TRBV7-2 CASSESRDFPLGTDTQYF
TRBJ2-2 TRBV20-1 CSASRRDDDTGELFF
TRBJ2-3 TRBV5-3 CASSPTAGITDTQYF
TRBJ2-5 TRBV11-2 CASSSGGLEGRGTQYF